Included here is one TCR beta chain sequence, with context. Its antigen remains unidentified. The sample belongs to a study of cytomegalovirus exposure and HLA in healthy donors. Study findings and constraints: What a later analysis reportedly showed was that an Asian-associated ancestry cluster had fewer N-insertions than the approximately 700-donor mean.

Use of 60 Vbeta and 13 Jbeta primers characterized the PCR. The data were produced by immunoSEQ multiplex PCR, yet TCRdb's version contains in-frame clones alone and is incomplete. The data hold approximately 170,000 clones, with 70% to 75% observed a single time. Sample: PBMCs. The TCR was taken from a man in his late teens or twenties in good health and CMV-seropositive.

The CDR3 DNA follows: TGTGCCAGCAGTGTAGTCGGGGGGGGCGCGGCGGATATTTATAATTCACCCCTCCACTTT. Its translation: CASSVVGGGAADIYNSPLHF. The V and J genes are TRBV2 and TRBJ1-6, with D possibly matching TRBD1 (6 bases). V was trimmed by 4 bases and J by 4 bases, leaving 26 bases between them. The CDR3 covers 20 residues. The germline V gene has CDR1 SNHLY and CDR2 FYNNEI.